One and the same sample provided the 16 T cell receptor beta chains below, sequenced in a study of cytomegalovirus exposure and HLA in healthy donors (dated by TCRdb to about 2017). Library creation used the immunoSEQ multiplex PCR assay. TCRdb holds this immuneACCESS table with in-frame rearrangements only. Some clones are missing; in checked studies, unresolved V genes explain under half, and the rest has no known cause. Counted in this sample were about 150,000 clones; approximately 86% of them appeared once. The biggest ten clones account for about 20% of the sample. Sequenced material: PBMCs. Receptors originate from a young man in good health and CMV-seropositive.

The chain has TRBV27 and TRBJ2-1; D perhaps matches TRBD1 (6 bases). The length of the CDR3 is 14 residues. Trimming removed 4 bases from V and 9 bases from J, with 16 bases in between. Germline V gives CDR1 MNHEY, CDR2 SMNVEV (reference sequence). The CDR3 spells CASSWDPTGFEQFF. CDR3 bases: TGTGCCAGCAGTTGGGACCCTACAGGGTTTGAGCAGTTCTTC.

CDR3 nucleotide sequence: TGCGCCAGCAGCTTGGTGTACGGGACTGAAGCTTTCTTT. It encodes CASSLVYGTEAFF. This rearrangement joins TRBV5-1 to TRBJ1-1, with D hard to call. Per germline, CDR1 SGHRS and CDR2 YFSETQ. Trimming took 0 bases from V and 5 from J, leaving 8 bases between them. The CDR3 has 13 residues.

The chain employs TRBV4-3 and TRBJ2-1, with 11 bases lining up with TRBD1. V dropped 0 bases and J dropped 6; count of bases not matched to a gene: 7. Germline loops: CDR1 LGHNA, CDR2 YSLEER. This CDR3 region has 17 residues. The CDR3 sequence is CASSQDMGGTGGNEQFF. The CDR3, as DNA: TGCGCCAGCAGCCAAGATATGGGGGGGACAGGGGGCAATGAGCAGTTCTTC.

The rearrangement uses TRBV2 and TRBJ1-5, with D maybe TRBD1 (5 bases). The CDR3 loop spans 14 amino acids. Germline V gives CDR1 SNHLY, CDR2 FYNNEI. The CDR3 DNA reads TGTGCAGGGGCGGACCAGGGCGGCAATCAGCCCCAGCATTTT. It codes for CAGADQGGNQPQHF.

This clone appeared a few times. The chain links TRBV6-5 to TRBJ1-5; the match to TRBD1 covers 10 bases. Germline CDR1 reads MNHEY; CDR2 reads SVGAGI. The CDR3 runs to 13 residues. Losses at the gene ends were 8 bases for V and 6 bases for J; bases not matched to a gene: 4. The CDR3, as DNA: TGTGCCAGCCGACAGGGGGCAGGTCAGCCCCAGCATTTT. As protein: CASRQGAGQPQHF.

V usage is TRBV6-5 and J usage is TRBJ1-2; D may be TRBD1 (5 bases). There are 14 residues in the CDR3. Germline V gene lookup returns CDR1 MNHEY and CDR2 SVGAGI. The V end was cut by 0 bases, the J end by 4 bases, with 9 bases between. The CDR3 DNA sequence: TGTGCCAGCAGTTACTCGTCGGGGGGCTATGGCTACACCTTC. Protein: CASSYSSGGYGYTF.

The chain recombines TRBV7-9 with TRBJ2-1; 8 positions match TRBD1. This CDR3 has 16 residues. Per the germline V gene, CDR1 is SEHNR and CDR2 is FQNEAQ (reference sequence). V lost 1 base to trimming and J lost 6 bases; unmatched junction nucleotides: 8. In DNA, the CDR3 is TGTGCCAGCAGCTTAGTAAGGACAGGGATGAGCAATGAGCAGTTCTTC. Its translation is CASSLVRTGMSNEQFF.

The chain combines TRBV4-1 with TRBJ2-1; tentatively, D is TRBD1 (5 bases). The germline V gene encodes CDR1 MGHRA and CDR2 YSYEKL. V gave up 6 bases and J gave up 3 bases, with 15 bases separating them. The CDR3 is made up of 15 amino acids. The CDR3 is CASRPVQGNYNEQFF. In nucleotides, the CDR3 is TGCGCCAGCAGACCGGTGCAGGGAAACTACAATGAGCAGTTCTTC.

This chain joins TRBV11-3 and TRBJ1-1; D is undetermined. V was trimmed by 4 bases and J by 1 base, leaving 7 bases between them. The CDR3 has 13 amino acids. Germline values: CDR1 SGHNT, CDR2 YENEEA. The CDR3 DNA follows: TGTGCCAGCAGCTCGACTCGGAACACTGAAGCTTTCTTT. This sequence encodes CASSSTRNTEAFF.

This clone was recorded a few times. CDR3 protein: CASSQDPVRSHEQYF. CDR3 DNA sequence: TGTGCCAGCAGCCAAGATCCGGTACGGAGCCACGAGCAGTACTTC. J is TRBJ2-5 and V is TRBV14; no definite D call. The better agreement between TRBJ2-7 and the DNA end casts doubt on the J call. This CDR3 spans 15 amino acids. The germline V gene encodes CDR1 SGHDN and CDR2 FVKESK.

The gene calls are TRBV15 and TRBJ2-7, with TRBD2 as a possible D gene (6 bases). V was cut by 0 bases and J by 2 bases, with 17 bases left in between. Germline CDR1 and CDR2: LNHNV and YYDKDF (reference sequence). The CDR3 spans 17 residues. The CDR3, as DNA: TGTGCCACCAGCAGAGATACAGGCGGGGTCGGGGCCTACGAGCAGTACTTC. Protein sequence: CATSRDTGGVGAYEQYF.

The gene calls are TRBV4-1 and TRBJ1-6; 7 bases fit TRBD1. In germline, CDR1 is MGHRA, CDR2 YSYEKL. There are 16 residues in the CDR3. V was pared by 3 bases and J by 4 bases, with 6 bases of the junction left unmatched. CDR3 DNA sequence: TGCGCCAGCAGCCACCTGACAGGGCCGTATAATTCACCCCTCCACTTT. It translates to CASSHLTGPYNSPLHF.

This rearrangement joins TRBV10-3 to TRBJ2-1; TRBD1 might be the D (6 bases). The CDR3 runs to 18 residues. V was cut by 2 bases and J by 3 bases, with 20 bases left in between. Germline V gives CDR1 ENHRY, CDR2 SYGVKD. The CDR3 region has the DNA TGTGCCATCAGTGAGCCGCAGGACAGCACAGGGAACTACAATGAGCAGTTCTTC. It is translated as CAISEPQDSTGNYNEQFF.

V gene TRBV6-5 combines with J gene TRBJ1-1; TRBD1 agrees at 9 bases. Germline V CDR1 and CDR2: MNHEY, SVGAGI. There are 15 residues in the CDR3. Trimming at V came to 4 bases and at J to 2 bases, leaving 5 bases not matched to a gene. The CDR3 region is CASSSWTGANTEAFF. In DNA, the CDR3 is TGTGCCAGCAGTTCCTGGACAGGGGCTAACACTGAAGCTTTCTTT.

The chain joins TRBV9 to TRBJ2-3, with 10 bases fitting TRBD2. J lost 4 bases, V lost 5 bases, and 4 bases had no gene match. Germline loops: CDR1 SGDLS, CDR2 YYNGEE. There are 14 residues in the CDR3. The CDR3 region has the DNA TGTGCCAGCAGAAGCGGGGGGGCATCAGATACGCAGTATTTT. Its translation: CASRSGGASDTQYF.

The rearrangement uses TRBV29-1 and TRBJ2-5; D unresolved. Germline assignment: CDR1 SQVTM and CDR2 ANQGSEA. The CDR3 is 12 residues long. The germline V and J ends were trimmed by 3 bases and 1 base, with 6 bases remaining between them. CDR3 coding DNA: TGCAGCGTTGAGGTCAGCCAAGAGACCCAGTACTTC. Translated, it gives CSVEVSQETQYF.